The sample holds a few counts of the clone carrying this T cell receptor beta chain. The sample originates from a study of blood T cells in healthy people across ages. For the second PCR, which ran for about 7 to 12 cycles, a sample-barcoded 5' primer and a J-beta primer mix were used. Template switching added a 12-random-nucleotide identifier to every cDNA molecule. MiXCR was run by TCRdb on the 5' RACE reads, yielding one entry per CDR3 protein. The sample yields some 920,000 distinct CDR3 sequences, roughly 50% seen once. Sequencing input: blood. The receptor was derived from a woman in her sixties in good health.

The DNA of the CDR3 is TGTGCCAGCAGCCCGCCGGCAGGGAAATCCTACAATGAGCAGTTCTTC. This encodes CASSPPAGKSYNEQFF. V is TRBV9 and J is TRBJ2-1; perhaps TRBD1 as D (5 bases). The V end lost 4 bases, the J end lost 1 base, and 15 bases lay between the germline ends. CDR1 is SGDLS and CDR2 is YYNGEE in the germline V gene. The length of the CDR3 is 16 residues.